This T cell receptor beta chain was obtained from a study of cytomegalovirus exposure and HLA in healthy donors. Study results and caveats: Later analysis revealed greater clonal expansion in HLA-associated TCR beta chains than in equally common others. Later analysis associated a missense DCLRE1C variant with TCR beta V- and J-gene trimming.

Germline V CDR1 and CDR2: MDHEN, SYDVKM. The V segment lost 7 bases and the J segment 7 bases; nucleotides outside the gene matches: 9. The CDR3 totals 14 residues. PCR used 60 Vbeta primers and 13 Jbeta primers. The data were produced by immunoSEQ multiplex PCR, yet TCRdb's version contains in-frame clones alone and is incomplete. The specimen's table records 150,000 or so clones. Regarding this clone: Its antigen remains unknown.

This chain connects TRBV28 to TRBJ2-2, with TRBD1 identical over 7 bases. Material: PBMCs. This sequence originates from a woman younger than 35 in good health and CMV-seronegative. The CDR3 DNA sequence: TGTGCCAGCAAGACGACAGGGTTTATCGGGGAGCTGTTTTTT. Translation gives CASKTTGFIGELFF. Using reference TRBV28 and TRBJ2-2 for the parts outside the CDR3, the full variable domain is DVKVTQSSRYLVKRTGEKVFLECVQDMDHENMFWYRQDPGLGLRLIYFSYDVKMKEKGDIPEGYSVSREKKERFSLILESASTNQTSMYLCASKTTGFIGELFFGEGSRLTVL.